The 9 T cell receptor beta chains given below trace back to one sample, sequenced in a study of metastatic and nonmetastatic thyroid tumors (dated by TCRdb to 2018 to 2020). No treatment had been received by any patient before thyroid surgery. Libraries came from PCR. Sequencer: Illumina HiSeq 4000. The raw public reads went through TCRdb reprocessing: fastp at Q25, MiXCR clone calling, in-frame beta chains kept. Across this sample there are under 55,000 clones, with over 15% seen only once. The ten largest clones add up to about 3% of the sample. The specimen sequenced was blood. Every receptor here comes from a female donor with papillary thyroid cancer or a benign thyroid nodule (not recorded which). Some clones in this sample may be carry-over from other donors' samples.

In its sample, this clone was seen many times. The sample contains more than one DNA sequence encoding this CDR3. The gene calls are TRBV30 and TRBJ2-2; D gene unclear. CDR3 size: 14 residues. CDR1 GTSNPN and CDR2 SVGIG come from the germline V gene (reference sequence). The V end was cut by 0 bases, the J end by 1 base, with 6 bases between. CDR3 amino acids: CAWSVHGNTGELFF. CDR3 bases: TGTGCCTGGAGTGTACATGGGAACACCGGGGAGCTGTTTTTT.

This clone has just a few counts. This sequence joins TRBV12-5 and TRBJ2-7, with 8 bases that match TRBD1. The CDR3 spans 14 residues. After removal of 6 bases from V and 6 bases from J, the junction contained 10 bases not matched to a gene. Germline-derived CDR1 and CDR2 are LGHNT and FRNRAP. The CDR3 protein is CASGLRTGPFEQYF. The CDR3 nucleotides read TGTGCTAGTGGACTACGGACAGGGCCCTTCGAGCAGTACTTC.

This clone was seen just once. V is TRBV20-1 and J is TRBJ2-1, with D perhaps given as TRBD1 or TRBD2 (5 bases each). V lost 0 bases to trimming and J lost 11 bases, with 11 bases between them. The germline CDR1 and CDR2 sequences are DFQATT and SNEGSKA (reference sequence). This CDR3 contains 12 residues. The chain's CDR3 is CSARDAQGQQFF. CDR3 sequence (DNA): TGCAGTGCTAGAGACGCCCAGGGACAGCAGTTCTTC.

A remark on this clone: A single base separates this from a much larger clone, so it may be a read error. J is TRBJ1-4 and V is TRBV3-1, with D uncertain. Between the trimmed V and J ends, which lost 4 bases and 8 bases, there was a span of 23 bases. Germline CDR1 LGHDT, CDR2 YNNKEL (reference sequence). The CDR3 length is 17 residues. In DNA form, the CDR3 reads TGTGCCAGCAGCCCATTCCAGACACAGTGGGCGGAGGAAAAACTGTTTTTT. Protein: CASSPFQTQWAEEKLFF.

This clone was seen ten or more times. The V call is TRBV4-1, the J call TRBJ1-1, with D tentatively TRBD1 (6 bases). The CDR3 totals 16 residues. Trimming removed 5 bases from V and 0 bases from J, with 16 bases in between. Germline CDR1 and CDR2: MGHRA and YSYEKL. The CDR3 sequence: CASSFAGVTMNTEAFF. CDR3 DNA sequence: TGCGCCAGCAGCTTCGCAGGGGTCACGATGAACACTGAAGCTTTCTTT.

This clone was recorded many times. The CDR3 is CASSPERGYEQYF. The CDR3 bases are TGTGCCAGCTCACCGGAAAGGGGGTACGAGCAGTACTTC. The chain has TRBV18 and TRBJ2-7; D perhaps matches TRBD1 (6 bases). This CDR3 is built from 13 residues. V dropped 3 bases and J dropped 4 bases, with 10 bases sitting between them. Germline V lookup: CDR1 KGHSH, CDR2 LQKENI. The entire variable domain, with the rest obtained from reference TRBV18 and TRBJ2-7, is as follows: NAGVMQNPRHLVRRRGQEARLRCSPMKGHSHVYWYRQLPEEGLKFMVYLQKENIIDESGMPKERFSAEFPKEGPSILRIQQVVRGDSAAYFCASSPERGYEQYFGPGTRLTVT.

This clone was recorded at least ten times. This sequence joins TRBV15 and TRBJ2-2; TRBD2 agrees at 9 bases. The CDR3 extends over 19 amino acids. J gave up 2 bases and V 3 bases, and 13 bases lay outside the gene matches. Germline values: CDR1 LNHNV, CDR2 YYDKDF (reference sequence). CDR3 loop: CATSSGGAGGSLNTGELFF. CDR3 sequence (DNA): TGTGCCACCAGCAGCGGTGGGGCGGGAGGGAGCCTTAACACCGGGGAGCTGTTTTTT.

The chain employs TRBV19 and TRBJ2-7; the D gene is possibly TRBD2 (7 bases). Trimming removed 7 bases at V and 10 bases at J, with 20 bases between. This CDR3 spans 13 amino acids. Germline CDR1 is LNHDA and CDR2 is SQIVND (reference sequence). The CDR3 here is CASIIQGLADQYF. In DNA, the CDR3 is TGTGCCAGTATTATTCAGGGGCTAGCGGATCAGTACTTC.

There are many counts of this clone. The chain has TRBV6-1 and TRBJ1-5, with D perhaps matching TRBD1 (6 bases). V lost 2 bases, J lost 7 bases, and 12 bases lay in between. The germline V gene has CDR1 MNHNS and CDR2 SASEGT. The CDR3 contains 14 residues. The CDR3 DNA reads TGTGCCAGCAGTGAAAGCGTCCAGGGGCAGCCCCAGCATTTT. This encodes CASSESVQGQPQHF.